Listed here is a single T cell receptor (beta chain). Its antigen is undetermined. This specimen comes from a study of T cells in localized non-small cell lung cancer. Regarding the study as a whole: Heterogeneity is still possible, as just one tumor region was sequenced.

Only in-frame clones appear in the TCRdb table, and some are missing; sequencing was by immunoSEQ multiplex PCR. This sample carries about 33,000 clones, around 80% of them seen once, and the ten largest clones take 16%. Sequences were derived from peripheral blood, sampled before any cancer treatment. The TCR was taken from a male donor at least 60 years old with stage III squamous cell lung carcinoma.

CDR3 sequence reads: CASSSEANQPQHF. The DNA for the CDR3 is TGTGCCAGCAGTTCGGAGGCTAATCAGCCCCAGCATTTT. V usage is TRBV6-4 and J usage is TRBJ1-5, with D hard to call. The germline V and J ends were trimmed by 5 bases and 4 bases, with 9 bases remaining between them. This CDR3 comprises 13 residues. Germline V CDR1 and CDR2: MRHNA, SNTAGT.